This T cell receptor (beta chain) was documented in a study of T cells in pancreatic ductal adenocarcinoma. Measured with immunoSEQ multiplex PCR; TCRdb has only the in-frame clones, and not every one. This sample has around 94,000 clones, with nearly 95% found just once. Concerning this clone itself: What it binds is not known.

With 2 bases removed from V and 5 bases from J, the gap between germline ends came to 18 bases. The CDR3 loop spans 16 amino acids. CDR1 is MDHEN, CDR2 SYDVKM, per germline. No neoadjuvant therapy was given to the selected pancreatic ductal adenocarcinoma patients before their surgery. Whole-study results and caveats: Results skew toward the minority of patients with early-stage disease. Tumor and blood clonality did not differ significantly, about 0.12 versus 0.079. Tumor-versus-blood clonality comparisons may be biased toward lower tumor diversity.

Sequenced sample: PBMCs. This chain uses TRBV28 with TRBJ2-5; a weak D match, TRBD1 (6 bases). The receptor comes from a human donor with pancreatic ductal adenocarcinoma. CDR3 amino acids: CASSLQSGAGRETQYF. The CDR3 DNA follows: TGTGCCAGCAGTTTACAGTCAGGGGCAGGGCGGGAGACCCAGTACTTC.